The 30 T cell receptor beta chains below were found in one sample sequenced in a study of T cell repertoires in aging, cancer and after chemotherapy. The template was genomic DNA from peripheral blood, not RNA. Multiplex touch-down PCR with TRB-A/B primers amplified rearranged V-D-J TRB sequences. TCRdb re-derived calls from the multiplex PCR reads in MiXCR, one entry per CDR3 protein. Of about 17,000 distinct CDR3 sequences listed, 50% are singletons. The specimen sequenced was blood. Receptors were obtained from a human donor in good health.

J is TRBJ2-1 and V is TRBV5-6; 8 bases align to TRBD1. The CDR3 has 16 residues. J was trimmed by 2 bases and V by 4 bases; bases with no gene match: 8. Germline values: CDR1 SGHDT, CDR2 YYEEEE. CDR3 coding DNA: TGTGCCAGCAGCCCAAGGACAGGGAGCCCCTACAATGAGCAGTTCTTC. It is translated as CASSPRTGSPYNEQFF. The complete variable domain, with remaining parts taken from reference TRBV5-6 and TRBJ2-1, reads DAGVTQSPTHLIKTRGQQVTLRCSPKSGHDTVSWYQQALGQGPQFIFQYYEEEERQRGNFPDRFSGHQFPNYSSELNVNALLLGDSALYLCASSPRTGSPYNEQFFGPGTRLTVL.

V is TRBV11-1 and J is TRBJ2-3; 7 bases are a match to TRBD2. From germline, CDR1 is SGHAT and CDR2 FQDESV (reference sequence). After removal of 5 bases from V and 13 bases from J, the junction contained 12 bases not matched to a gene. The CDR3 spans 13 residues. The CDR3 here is CASSTTLADREYF. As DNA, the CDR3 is TGTGCCAGCAGCACTACTCTAGCGGACCGGGAGTATTTT. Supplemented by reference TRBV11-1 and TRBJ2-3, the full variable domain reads EAEVAQSPRYKITEKSQAVAFWCDPISGHATLYWYRQILGQGPELLVQFQDESVVDDSQLPKDRFSAERLKGVDSTLKIQPAELGDSAMYLCASSTTLADREYFGPGTRLTVL.

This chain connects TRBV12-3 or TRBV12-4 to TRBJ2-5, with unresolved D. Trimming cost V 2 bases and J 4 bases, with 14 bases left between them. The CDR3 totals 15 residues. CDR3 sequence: CASSLRATPRETQYF. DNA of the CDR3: TGTGCCAGCAGTTTAAGGGCGACTCCACGAGAGACCCAGTACTTC.

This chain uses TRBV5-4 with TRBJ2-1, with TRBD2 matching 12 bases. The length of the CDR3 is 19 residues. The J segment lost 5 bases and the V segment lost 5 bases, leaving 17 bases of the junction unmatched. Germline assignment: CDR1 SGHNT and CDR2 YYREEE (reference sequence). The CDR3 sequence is CASSRGTSGSWGGHNEQFF. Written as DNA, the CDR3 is TGTGCCAGCAGTCGCGGGACTAGCGGGTCCTGGGGGGGACACAATGAGCAGTTCTTC.

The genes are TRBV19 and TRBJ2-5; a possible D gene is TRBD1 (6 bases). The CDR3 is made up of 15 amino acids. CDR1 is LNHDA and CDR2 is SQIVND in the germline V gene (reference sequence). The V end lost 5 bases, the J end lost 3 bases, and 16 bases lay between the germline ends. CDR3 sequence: CASSPGQYFEETQYF. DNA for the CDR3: TGTGCCAGTAGTCCTGGACAGTATTTTGAAGAGACCCAGTACTTC.

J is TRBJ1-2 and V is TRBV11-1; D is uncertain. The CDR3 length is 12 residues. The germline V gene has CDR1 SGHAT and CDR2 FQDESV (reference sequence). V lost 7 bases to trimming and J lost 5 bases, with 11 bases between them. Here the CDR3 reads CASTFDGYGYTF. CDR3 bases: TGTGCCAGCACCTTTGACGGGTATGGCTACACCTTC.

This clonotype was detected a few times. In nucleotides, the CDR3 is TGTGCCAGTAGTATAGGTCCTCCGGGGGAGCTGTTTTTT. Protein sequence: CASSIGPPGELFF. This chain joins TRBV19 and TRBJ2-2; D is unclear. The CDR3 contains 13 residues. Germline CDR1 is LNHDA and CDR2 is SQIVND (reference sequence). Trimming took off 1 base at V and 8 bases at J, with 8 bases between the two ends.

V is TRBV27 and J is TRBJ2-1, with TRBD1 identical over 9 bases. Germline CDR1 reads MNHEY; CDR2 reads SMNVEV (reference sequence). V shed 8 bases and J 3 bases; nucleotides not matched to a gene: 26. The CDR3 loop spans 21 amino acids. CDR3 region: CASAWLQQGARVARSYNEQFF. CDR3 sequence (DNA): TGTGCCAGCGCATGGCTCCAACAGGGGGCAAGAGTAGCGCGGAGCTACAATGAGCAGTTCTTC.

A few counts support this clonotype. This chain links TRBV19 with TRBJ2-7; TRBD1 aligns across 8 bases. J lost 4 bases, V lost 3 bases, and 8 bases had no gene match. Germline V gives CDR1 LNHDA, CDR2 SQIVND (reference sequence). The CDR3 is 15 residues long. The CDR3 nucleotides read TGTGCCAGTAGTATGGGGGCAGGGGGCGCGTACGAGCAGTACTTC. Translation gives CASSMGAGGAYEQYF.

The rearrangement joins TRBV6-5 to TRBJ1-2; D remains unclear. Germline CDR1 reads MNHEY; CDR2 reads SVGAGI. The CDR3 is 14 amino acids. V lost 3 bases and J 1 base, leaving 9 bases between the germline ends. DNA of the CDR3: TGTGCCAGCAGTTATGGTGGGGATAACTATGGCTACACCTTC. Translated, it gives CASSYGGDNYGYTF.

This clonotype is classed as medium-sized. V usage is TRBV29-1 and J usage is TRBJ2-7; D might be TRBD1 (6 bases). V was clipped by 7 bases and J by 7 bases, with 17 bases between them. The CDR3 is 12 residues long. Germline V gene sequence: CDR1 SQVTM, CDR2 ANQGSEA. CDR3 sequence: CSAGQYELEQYF. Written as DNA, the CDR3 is TGCAGCGCCGGACAGTACGAGTTAGAGCAGTACTTC.

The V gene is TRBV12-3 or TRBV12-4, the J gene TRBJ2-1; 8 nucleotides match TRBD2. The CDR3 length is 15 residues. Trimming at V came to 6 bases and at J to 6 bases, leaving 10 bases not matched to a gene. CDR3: CASRPASGLPNEQFF. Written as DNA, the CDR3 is TGTGCCAGCAGGCCTGCTAGCGGGCTACCCAATGAGCAGTTCTTC.

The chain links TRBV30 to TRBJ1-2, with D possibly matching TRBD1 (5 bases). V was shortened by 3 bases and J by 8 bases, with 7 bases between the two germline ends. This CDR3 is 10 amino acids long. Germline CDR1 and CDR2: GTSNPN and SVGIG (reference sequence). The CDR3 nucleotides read TGTGCCTGGAGGGGGGAGGGCTACACCTTC. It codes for CAWRGEGYTF.

CDR3 amino acids: CASSMTDMTAGDTQYF. The CDR3 DNA follows: TGTGCCAGTAGTATGACCGACATGACGGCAGGAGATACGCAGTATTTT. The chain uses TRBV19 and TRBJ2-3; no clear D gene. Between the trimmed V and J ends, which lost 3 bases and 5 bases, there was a span of 18 bases. The germline V gene encodes CDR1 LNHDA and CDR2 SQIVND (reference sequence). The length of the CDR3 is 16 residues.

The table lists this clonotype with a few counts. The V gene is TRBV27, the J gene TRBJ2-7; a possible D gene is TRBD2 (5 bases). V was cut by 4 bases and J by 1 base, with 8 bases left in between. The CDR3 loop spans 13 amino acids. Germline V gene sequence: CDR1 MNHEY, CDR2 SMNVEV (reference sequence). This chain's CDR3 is CASSSTSSYEQYF. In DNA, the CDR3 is TGTGCCAGCAGTTCTACTAGTTCCTACGAGCAGTACTTC.

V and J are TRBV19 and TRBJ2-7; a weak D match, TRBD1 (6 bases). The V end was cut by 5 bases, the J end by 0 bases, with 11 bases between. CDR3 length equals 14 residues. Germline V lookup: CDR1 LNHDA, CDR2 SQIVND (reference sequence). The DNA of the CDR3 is TGTGCCAGTAGTCTTACAGGGCTCTCCTACGAGCAGTACTTC. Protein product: CASSLTGLSYEQYF.

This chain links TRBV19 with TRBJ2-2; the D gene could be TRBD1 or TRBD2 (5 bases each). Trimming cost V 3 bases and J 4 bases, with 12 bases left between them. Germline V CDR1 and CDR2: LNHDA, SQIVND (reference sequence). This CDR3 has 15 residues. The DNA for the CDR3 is TGTGCCAGTAGTATCGGGGCCCGGGGCACCGGGGAGCTGTTTTTT. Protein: CASSIGARGTGELFF.

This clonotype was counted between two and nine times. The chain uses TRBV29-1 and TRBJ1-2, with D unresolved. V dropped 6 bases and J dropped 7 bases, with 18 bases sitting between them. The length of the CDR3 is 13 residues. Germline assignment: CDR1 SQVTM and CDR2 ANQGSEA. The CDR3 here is CSVTPLKSFGYTF. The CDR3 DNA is TGCAGCGTGACACCACTTAAATCTTTTGGCTACACCTTC.

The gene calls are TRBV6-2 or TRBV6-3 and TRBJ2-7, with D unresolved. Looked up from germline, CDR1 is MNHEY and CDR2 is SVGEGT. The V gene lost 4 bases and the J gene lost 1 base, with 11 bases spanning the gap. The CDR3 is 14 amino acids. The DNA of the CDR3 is TGTGCCAGCAGTTCGGCCGGTGAGTCCTACGAGCAGTACTTC. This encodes CASSSAGESYEQYF.

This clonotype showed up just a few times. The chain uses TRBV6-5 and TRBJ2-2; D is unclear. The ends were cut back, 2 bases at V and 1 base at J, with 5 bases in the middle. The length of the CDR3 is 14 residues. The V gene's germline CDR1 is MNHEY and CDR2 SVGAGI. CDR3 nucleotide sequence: TGTGCCAGCAGTTACGGCGAGAACACCGGGGAGCTGTTTTTT. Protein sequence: CASSYGENTGELFF.

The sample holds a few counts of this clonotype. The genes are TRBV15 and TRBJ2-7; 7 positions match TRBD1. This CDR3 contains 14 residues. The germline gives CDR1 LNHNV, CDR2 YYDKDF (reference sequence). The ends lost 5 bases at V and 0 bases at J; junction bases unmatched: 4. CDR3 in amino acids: CATSGAGGSYEQYF. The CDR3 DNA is TGTGCCACCAGCGGAGCAGGGGGCTCCTACGAGCAGTACTTC.

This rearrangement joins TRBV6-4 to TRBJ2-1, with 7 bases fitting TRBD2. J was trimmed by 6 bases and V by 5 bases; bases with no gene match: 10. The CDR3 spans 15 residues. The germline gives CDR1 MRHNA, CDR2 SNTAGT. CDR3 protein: CASSPRAGAVNEQFF. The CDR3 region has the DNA TGTGCCAGCAGTCCGCGGGCGGGAGCGGTCAATGAGCAGTTCTTC.

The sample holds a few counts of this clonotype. The CDR3 coding sequence is TGTGCCAGCAGTTCCAGCTTCAGGACAGGGAGAGATACGCAGTATTTT. This sequence encodes CASSSSFRTGRDTQYF. V gene TRBV12-3 or TRBV12-4 combines with J gene TRBJ2-3, with 8 bases identical to TRBD1. CDR3 size: 16 residues. V was clipped by 4 bases and J by 5 bases; unmatched bases: 11.

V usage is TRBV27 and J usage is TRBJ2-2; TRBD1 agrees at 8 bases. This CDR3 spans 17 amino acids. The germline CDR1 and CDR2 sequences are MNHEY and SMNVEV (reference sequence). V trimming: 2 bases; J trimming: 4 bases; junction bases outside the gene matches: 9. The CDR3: CASSLVGQGGSTGELFF. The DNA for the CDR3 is TGTGCCAGCAGTTTAGTCGGACAGGGAGGAAGCACCGGGGAGCTGTTTTTT.

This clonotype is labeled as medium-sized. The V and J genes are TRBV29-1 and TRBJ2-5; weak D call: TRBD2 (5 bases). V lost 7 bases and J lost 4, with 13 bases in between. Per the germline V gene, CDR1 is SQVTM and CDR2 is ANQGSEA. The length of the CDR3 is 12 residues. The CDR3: CSALLRGETQYF. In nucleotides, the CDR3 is TGCAGCGCCCTCCTCCGGGGAGAGACCCAGTACTTC.

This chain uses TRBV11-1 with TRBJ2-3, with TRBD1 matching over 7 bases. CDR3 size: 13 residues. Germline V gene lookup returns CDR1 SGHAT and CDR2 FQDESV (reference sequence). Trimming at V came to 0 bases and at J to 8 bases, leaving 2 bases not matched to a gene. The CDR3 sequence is CASSLAYRGTQYF. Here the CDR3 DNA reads TGTGCCAGCAGCTTAGCCTACAGGGGTACGCAGTATTTT. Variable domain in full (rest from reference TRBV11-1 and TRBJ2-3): EAEVAQSPRYKITEKSQAVAFWCDPISGHATLYWYRQILGQGPELLVQFQDESVVDDSQLPKDRFSAERLKGVDSTLKIQPAELGDSAMYLCASSLAYRGTQYFGPGTRLTVL.

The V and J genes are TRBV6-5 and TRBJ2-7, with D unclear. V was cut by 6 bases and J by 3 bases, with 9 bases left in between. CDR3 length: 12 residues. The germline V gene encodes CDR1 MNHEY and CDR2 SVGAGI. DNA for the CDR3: TGTGCCAGCAGCCCCGGTAGCTACGAGCAGTACTTC. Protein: CASSPGSYEQYF.

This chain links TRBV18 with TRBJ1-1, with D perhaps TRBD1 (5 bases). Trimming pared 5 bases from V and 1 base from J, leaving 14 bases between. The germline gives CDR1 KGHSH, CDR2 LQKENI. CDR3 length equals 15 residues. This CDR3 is CASSSAWGKNTEAFF. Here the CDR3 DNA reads TGTGCCAGCTCATCCGCCTGGGGCAAGAACACTGAAGCTTTCTTT.

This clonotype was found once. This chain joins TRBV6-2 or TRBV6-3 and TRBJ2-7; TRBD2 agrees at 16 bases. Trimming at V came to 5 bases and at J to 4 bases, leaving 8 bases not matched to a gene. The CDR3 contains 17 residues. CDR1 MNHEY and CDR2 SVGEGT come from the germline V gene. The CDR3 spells CASSDPGLAGGRYEQYF. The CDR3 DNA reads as TGTGCCAGCAGTGACCCGGGACTAGCGGGAGGGCGGTACGAGCAGTACTTC.

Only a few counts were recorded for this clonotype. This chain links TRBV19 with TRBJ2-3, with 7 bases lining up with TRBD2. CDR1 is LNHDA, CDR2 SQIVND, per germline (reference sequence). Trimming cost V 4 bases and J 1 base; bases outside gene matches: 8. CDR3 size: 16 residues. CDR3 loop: CASSKVAGEGTDTQYF. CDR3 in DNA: TGTGCCAGTAGTAAGGTGGCGGGAGAAGGCACAGATACGCAGTATTTT.